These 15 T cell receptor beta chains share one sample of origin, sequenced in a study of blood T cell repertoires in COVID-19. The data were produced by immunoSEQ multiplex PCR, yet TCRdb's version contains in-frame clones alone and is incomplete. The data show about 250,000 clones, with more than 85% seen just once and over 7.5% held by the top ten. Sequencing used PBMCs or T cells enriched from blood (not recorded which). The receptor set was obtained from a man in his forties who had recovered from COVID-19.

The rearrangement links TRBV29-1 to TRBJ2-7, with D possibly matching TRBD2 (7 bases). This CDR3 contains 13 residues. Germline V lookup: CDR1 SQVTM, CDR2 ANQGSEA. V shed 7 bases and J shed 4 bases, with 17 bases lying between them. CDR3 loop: CSALSGGAYEQYF. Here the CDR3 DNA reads TGCAGCGCCCTCAGTGGGGGGGCGTACGAGCAGTACTTC.

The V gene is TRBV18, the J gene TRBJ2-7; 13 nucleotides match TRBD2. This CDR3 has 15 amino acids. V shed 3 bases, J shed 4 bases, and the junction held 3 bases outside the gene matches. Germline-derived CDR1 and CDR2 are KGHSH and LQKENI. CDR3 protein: CASSPETSGRYEQYF. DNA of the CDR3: TGTGCCAGCTCACCGGAGACTAGCGGGAGGTACGAGCAGTACTTC.

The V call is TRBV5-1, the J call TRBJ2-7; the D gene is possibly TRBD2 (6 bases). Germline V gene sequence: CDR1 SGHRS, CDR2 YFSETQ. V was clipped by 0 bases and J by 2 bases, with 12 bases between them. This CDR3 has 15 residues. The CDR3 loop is CASSLAAGQPYEQYF. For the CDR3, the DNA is TGCGCCAGCAGCTTGGCCGCGGGGCAACCCTACGAGCAGTACTTC. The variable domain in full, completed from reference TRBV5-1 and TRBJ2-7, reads KAGVTQTPRYLIKTRGQQVTLSCSPISGHRSVSWYQQTPGQGLQFLFEYFSETQRNKGNFPGRFSGRQFSNSRSEMNVSTLELGDSALYLCASSLAAGQPYEQYFGPGTRLTVT.

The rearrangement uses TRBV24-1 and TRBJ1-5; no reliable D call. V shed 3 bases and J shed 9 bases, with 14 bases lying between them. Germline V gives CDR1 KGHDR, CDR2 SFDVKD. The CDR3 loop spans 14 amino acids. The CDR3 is CATSDIGVERPQHF. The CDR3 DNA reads TGTGCCACCAGTGATATCGGGGTAGAGAGGCCCCAGCATTTT.

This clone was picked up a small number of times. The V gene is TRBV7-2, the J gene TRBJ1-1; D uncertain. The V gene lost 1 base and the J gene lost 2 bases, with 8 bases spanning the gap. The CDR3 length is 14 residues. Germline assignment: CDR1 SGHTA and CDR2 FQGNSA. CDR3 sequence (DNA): TGTGCCAGCAGCTTAGGGCGGGTCAACACTGAAGCTTTCTTT. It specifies CASSLGRVNTEAFF. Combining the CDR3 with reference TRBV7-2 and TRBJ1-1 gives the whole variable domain GAGVSQSPSNKVTEKGKDVELRCDPISGHTALYWYRQSLGQGLEFLIYFQGNSAPDKSGLPSDRFSAERTGGSVSTLTIQRTQQEDSAVYLCASSLGRVNTEAFFGQGTRLTVV.

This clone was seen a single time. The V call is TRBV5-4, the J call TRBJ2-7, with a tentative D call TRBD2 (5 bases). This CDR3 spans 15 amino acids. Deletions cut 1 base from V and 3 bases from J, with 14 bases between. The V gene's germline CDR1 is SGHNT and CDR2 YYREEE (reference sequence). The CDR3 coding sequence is TGTGCCAGCAGCTTGAATCGACCCGGGAACTACGAGCAGTACTTC. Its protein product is CASSLNRPGNYEQYF.

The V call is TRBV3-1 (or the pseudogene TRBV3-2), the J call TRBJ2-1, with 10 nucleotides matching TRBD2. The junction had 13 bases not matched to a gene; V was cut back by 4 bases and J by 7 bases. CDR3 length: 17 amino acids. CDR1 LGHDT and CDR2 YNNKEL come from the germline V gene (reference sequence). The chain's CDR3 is CASSLSGLAGVKNEQFF. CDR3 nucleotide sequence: TGTGCCAGCAGCCTTTCGGGTCTAGCGGGGGTTAAGAATGAGCAGTTCTTC.

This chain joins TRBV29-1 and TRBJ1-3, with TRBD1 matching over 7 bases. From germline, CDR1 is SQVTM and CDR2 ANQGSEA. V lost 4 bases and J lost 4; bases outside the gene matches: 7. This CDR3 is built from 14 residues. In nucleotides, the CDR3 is TGCAGCGTTGCCGGGGACAGCGGAGGAAACACCATATATTTT. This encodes CSVAGDSGGNTIYF.

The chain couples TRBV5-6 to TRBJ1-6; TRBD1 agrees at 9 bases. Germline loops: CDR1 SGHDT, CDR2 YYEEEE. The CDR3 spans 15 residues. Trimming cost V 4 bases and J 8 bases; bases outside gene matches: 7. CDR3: CASSRTGEVDSPLHF. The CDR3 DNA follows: TGTGCCAGCAGCCGGACAGGGGAAGTTGATTCACCCCTCCACTTT. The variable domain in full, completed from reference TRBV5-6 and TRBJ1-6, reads DAGVTQSPTHLIKTRGQQVTLRCSPKSGHDTVSWYQQALGQGPQFIFQYYEEEERQRGNFPDRFSGHQFPNYSSELNVNALLLGDSALYLCASSRTGEVDSPLHFGNGTRLTVT.

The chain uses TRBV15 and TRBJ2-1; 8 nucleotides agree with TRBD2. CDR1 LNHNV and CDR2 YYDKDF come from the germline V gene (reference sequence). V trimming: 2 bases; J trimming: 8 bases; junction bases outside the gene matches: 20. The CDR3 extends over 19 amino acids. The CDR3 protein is CATSRYTRGLVTYRDEQFF. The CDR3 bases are TGTGCCACCAGCAGATATACTAGGGGACTAGTCACATATCGCGATGAGCAGTTCTTC.

The CDR3 protein is CASSANERTVPFF. Written as DNA, the CDR3 is TGTGCCAGCAGCGCCAACGAACGGACAGTTCCTTTCTTT. V gene TRBV9 combines with J gene TRBJ1-1; weak D call: TRBD1 (6 bases). V lost 3 bases to trimming and J lost 12 bases, with 18 bases between them. Germline CDR1 is SGDLS and CDR2 is YYNGEE. The CDR3 totals 13 residues.

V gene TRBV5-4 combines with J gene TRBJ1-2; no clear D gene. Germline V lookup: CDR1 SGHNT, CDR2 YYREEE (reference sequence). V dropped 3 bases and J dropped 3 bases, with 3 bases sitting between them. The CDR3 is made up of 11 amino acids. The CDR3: CASSYYYGYTF. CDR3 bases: TGTGCCAGCAGCTACTACTATGGCTACACCTTC.

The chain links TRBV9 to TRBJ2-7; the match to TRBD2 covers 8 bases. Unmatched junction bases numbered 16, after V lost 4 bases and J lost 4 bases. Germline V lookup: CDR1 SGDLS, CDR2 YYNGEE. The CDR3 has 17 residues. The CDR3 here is CASSLPGGRKREYEQYF. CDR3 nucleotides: TGTGCCAGCAGCCTCCCGGGAGGGAGGAAGAGGGAATACGAGCAGTACTTC.

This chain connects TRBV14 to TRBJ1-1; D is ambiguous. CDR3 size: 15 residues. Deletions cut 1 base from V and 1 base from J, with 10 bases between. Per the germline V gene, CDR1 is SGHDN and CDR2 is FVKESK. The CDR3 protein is CASSQGGTTNTEAFF. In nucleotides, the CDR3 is TGTGCCAGCAGCCAAGGCGGCACTACGAACACTGAAGCTTTCTTT.

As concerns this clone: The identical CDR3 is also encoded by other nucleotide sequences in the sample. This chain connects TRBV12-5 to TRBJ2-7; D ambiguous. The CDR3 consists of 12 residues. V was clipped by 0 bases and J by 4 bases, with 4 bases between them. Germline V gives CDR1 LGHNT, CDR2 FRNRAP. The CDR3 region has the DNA TGTGCTAGTGGTTTGGTACTTTACGAGCAGTACTTC. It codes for CASGLVLYEQYF.